The 20 T cell receptor beta chains reported below all come from one sample, sequenced in a study of blood T cell repertoires in COVID-19. The assay was immunoSEQ multiplex PCR, and TCRdb's table has in-frame clones only and misses some. Counted here are roughly 380,000 clones, over 65% occurring once; the ten biggest clones make up roughly 1.2%. Material: peripheral blood. Receptors were obtained from a human donor with acute or convalescent COVID-19. The donor label of this sample is uncertain.

This clone is a singleton in its sample. V is TRBV7-2 and J is TRBJ2-7; the D is unclear. This CDR3 is 13 amino acids long. Germline loops: CDR1 SGHTA, CDR2 FQGNSA. Trimming removed 5 bases from V and 7 bases from J, with 15 bases in between. Here the CDR3 DNA reads TGTGCCAGCAGCCCAAACCTTTTACTGGAGCAGTACTTC. Amino acid sequence: CASSPNLLLEQYF.

The rearrangement links TRBV6-1 to TRBJ1-5; tentatively, D is TRBD1 (6 bases). CDR3 length equals 16 residues. Germline values: CDR1 MNHNS, CDR2 SASEGT. The V gene lost 0 bases and the J gene lost 3 bases, with 12 bases spanning the gap. The DNA of the CDR3 is TGTGCCAGCAGTGAAGCGGGGACAAGGAACAATCAGCCCCAGCATTTT. Translation gives CASSEAGTRNNQPQHF.

V gene TRBV6-6 combines with J gene TRBJ1-5; TRBD1 agrees at 9 bases. CDR1 is MNHNY and CDR2 is SVGAGI in the germline V gene (reference sequence). This CDR3 is built from 14 residues. The V gene end was trimmed by 6 bases and the J gene end by 6 bases; junction bases not matched to a gene: 6. The CDR3 DNA follows: TGTGCCAGCAGCCCGGGACAGGGAGGTCAGCCCCAGCATTTT. Encoded protein: CASSPGQGGQPQHF.

The chain couples TRBV3-1 (or the pseudogene TRBV3-2) to TRBJ2-2; no definite D call. Germline-derived CDR1 and CDR2 are LGHDT and YNNKEL (reference sequence). CDR3 size: 17 residues. V was clipped by 0 bases and J by 1 base, with 12 bases between them. The CDR3 DNA sequence: TGTGCCAGCAGCCAAGATCCCAGGTACAAGAACACCGGGGAGCTGTTTTTT. Amino acid sequence: CASSQDPRYKNTGELFF.

The chain has TRBV5-1 and TRBJ2-2; 10 bases are shared with TRBD1. The trim removed 0 bases at V and 7 bases at J, leaving 6 bases unmatched. The CDR3 spans 16 residues. CDR1 is SGHRS, CDR2 YFSETQ, per germline. CDR3 sequence (DNA): TGCGCCAGCAGCTTGGCAGGGACAGGGGTCGACGGGGAGCTGTTTTTT. This translates into CASSLAGTGVDGELFF.

On this clone: A junction end diverges from the germline sequence, so it may reflect a read error. The V and J genes are TRBV6-1 and TRBJ1-4; tentative D call: TRBD1 (5 bases). From germline, CDR1 is MNHNS and CDR2 SASEGT. This CDR3 has 14 amino acids. The CDR3: CASIELGRGEKLFF. CDR3 in DNA: TGTGCCAGCATTGAATTGGGGAGGGGTGAAAAACTGTTTTTT.

The V call is TRBV3-1 (or the pseudogene TRBV3-2), the J call TRBJ2-4, with 9 bases matching TRBD2. In germline, CDR1 is LGHDT, CDR2 YNNKEL (reference sequence). J gave up 3 bases and V 3 bases, and 0 bases lay outside the gene matches. The CDR3 consists of 14 residues. CDR3 residues: CASSQREGKNIQYF. The CDR3 DNA is TGTGCCAGCAGCCAGCGGGAGGGCAAAAACATTCAGTACTTC.

The V call is TRBV7-9, the J call TRBJ1-5; TRBD1 might be the D (6 bases). CDR1 is SEHNR, CDR2 FQNEAQ, per germline (reference sequence). V was shortened by 2 bases and J by 1 base, with 12 bases between the two germline ends. The CDR3 contains 16 residues. The CDR3, as DNA: TGTGCCAGCAGCTTATCGACAGGCATAAGCAATCAGCCCCAGCATTTT. Protein: CASSLSTGISNQPQHF.

The chain joins TRBV19 to TRBJ1-3; the D gene is possibly TRBD1 (6 bases). CDR1 is LNHDA, CDR2 SQIVND, per germline (reference sequence). The CDR3 extends over 16 amino acids. Trimming left V 6 bases short and J 1 base short, with 16 bases between. The CDR3 spells CASRSRGRMSGNTIYF. The CDR3 DNA sequence: TGTGCCAGTAGGTCCAGGGGCAGGATGTCTGGAAACACCATATATTTT.

This rearrangement joins TRBV19 to TRBJ2-2, with 10 bases lining up with TRBD1. Per the germline V gene, CDR1 is LNHDA and CDR2 is SQIVND (reference sequence). V dropped 5 bases and J dropped 7; count of bases not matched to a gene: 10. The CDR3 has 16 amino acids. This chain's CDR3 is CASSDAGTGVNGELFF. CDR3 in DNA: TGTGCCAGTAGTGACGCCGGGACAGGGGTGAACGGGGAGCTGTTTTTT.

The chain recombines TRBV6-5 with TRBJ1-6, with a weak D call TRBD1 (6 bases). In germline, CDR1 is MNHEY, CDR2 SVGAGI. This CDR3 has 15 amino acids. The germline V and J ends were trimmed by 7 bases and 3 bases, with 13 bases remaining between them. The CDR3 DNA is TGTGCCAGCAACCCAGGGGAAGTCTATAATTCACCCCTCCACTTT. Translation: CASNPGEVYNSPLHF.

J is TRBJ2-5 and V is TRBV2; 7 bases line up with TRBD1. J was trimmed by 4 bases and V by 5 bases; bases with no gene match: 10. From germline, CDR1 is SNHLY and CDR2 FYNNEI. This CDR3 comprises 15 residues. The DNA of the CDR3 is TGTGCCAGCAGTTCCGACAGGGCATCGGGAGAGACCCAGTACTTC. Residues: CASSSDRASGETQYF.

This CDR3 is CASKQGEYNSPLHF. CDR3 bases: TGTGCCAGCAAACAGGGCGAATATAATTCACCCCTCCACTTT. V gene TRBV2 combines with J gene TRBJ1-6, with D possibly being TRBD1 (6 bases). Germline-derived CDR1 and CDR2 are SNHLY and FYNNEI. This CDR3 is built from 14 residues. The germline V and J ends were trimmed by 7 bases and 4 bases, with 11 bases remaining between them.

Only a few counts were recorded for this clone. The chain links TRBV2 to TRBJ2-7, with D tentatively TRBD2 (5 bases). The CDR3 has 13 amino acids. Germline CDR1 is SNHLY and CDR2 is FYNNEI. Trimming cost V 2 bases and J 6 bases, with 11 bases left between them. The CDR3 reads CASSELRGSEQYF. Written as DNA, the CDR3 is TGTGCCAGCAGTGAATTACGTGGGAGCGAGCAGTACTTC.

The chain joins TRBV19 to TRBJ1-2; possibly TRBD1 for D (5 bases). Germline CDR1 reads LNHDA; CDR2 reads SQIVND (reference sequence). The CDR3 sequence is 16 residues long. The ends were cut back, 7 bases at V and 3 bases at J, with 21 bases in the middle. In DNA form, the CDR3 reads TGTGCCAGTACACCGGGCTTGGCTAGGGGTCACTATGGCTACACCTTC. Translation gives CASTPGLARGHYGYTF.

There are a few counts of this clone. Different DNA sequences within this sample yield the same CDR3. The chain uses TRBV18 and TRBJ1-4; the match to TRBD1 covers 8 bases. The CDR3 loop spans 13 amino acids. Germline lookup yields CDR1 KGHSH and CDR2 LQKENI. With V trimmed by 3 bases and J by 6 bases, 0 bases remained unmatched. The CDR3 reads CASSPDRDEKLFF. The CDR3 DNA follows: TGTGCCAGCTCACCGGACAGGGATGAAAAACTGTTTTTT.

The chain carries TRBV5-6 and TRBJ2-1, with 9 bases matching TRBD2. V shed 4 bases, J shed 0 bases, and the junction held 11 bases outside the gene matches. The germline V gene encodes CDR1 SGHDT and CDR2 YYEEEE. The CDR3 consists of 18 residues. DNA of the CDR3: TGTGCCAGCAGCCGCGCAAGAGCGGGAGGATACTCCTACAATGAGCAGTTCTTC. Translating it yields CASSRARAGGYSYNEQFF. Supplemented by reference TRBV5-6 and TRBJ2-1, the full variable domain reads DAGVTQSPTHLIKTRGQQVTLRCSPKSGHDTVSWYQQALGQGPQFIFQYYEEEERQRGNFPDRFSGHQFPNYSSELNVNALLLGDSALYLCASSRARAGGYSYNEQFFGPGTRLTVL.

V and J are TRBV4-2 and TRBJ1-2, with 8 bases aligning to TRBD1. This CDR3 is built from 16 residues. J was trimmed by 3 bases and V by 0 bases; bases with no gene match: 6. Germline V gives CDR1 LGHNA, CDR2 YNFKEQ. The CDR3: CASSQESQGADYGYTF. The CDR3 coding sequence is TGTGCCAGCAGCCAAGAATCCCAGGGGGCGGACTATGGCTACACCTTC.

The rearrangement links TRBV10-2 to TRBJ1-1, with D perhaps TRBD1 (5 bases). The CDR3 runs to 14 residues. Germline CDR1 is WSHSY and CDR2 is SAAADI. V dropped 2 bases and J dropped 0 bases, with 7 bases sitting between them. The CDR3 DNA reads as TGCGCCAGCAGTGAGCAGGGTTTGAACACTGAAGCTTTCTTT. This codes for CASSEQGLNTEAFF.

This clone was detected a few times. Distinct nucleotide sequences in the sample also encode this CDR3. The gene calls are TRBV18 and TRBJ1-1, with a possible D match to TRBD1 (6 bases). The V end lost 3 bases, the J end lost 1 base, and 9 bases lay between the germline ends. The germline gives CDR1 KGHSH, CDR2 LQKENI. The CDR3 length is 14 residues. CDR3 DNA: TGTGCCAGCTCACCTCAGACAGGGAACACTGAAGCTTTCTTT. Translated: CASSPQTGNTEAFF.